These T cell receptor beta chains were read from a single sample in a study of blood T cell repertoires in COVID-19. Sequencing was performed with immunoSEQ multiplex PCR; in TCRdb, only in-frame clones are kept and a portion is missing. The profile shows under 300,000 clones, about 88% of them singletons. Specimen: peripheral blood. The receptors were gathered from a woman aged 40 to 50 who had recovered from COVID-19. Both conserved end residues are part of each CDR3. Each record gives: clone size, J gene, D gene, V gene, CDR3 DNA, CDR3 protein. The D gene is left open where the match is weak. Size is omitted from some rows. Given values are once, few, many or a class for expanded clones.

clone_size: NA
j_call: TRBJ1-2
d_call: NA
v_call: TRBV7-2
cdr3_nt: TGTGCCAGCAGCCCAAGCCTGACTTTCCTTATCGGCTACACCTTC
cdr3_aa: CASSPSLTFLIGYTF

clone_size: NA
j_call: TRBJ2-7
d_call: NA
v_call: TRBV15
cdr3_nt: TGTGCCACCAGCAGAGGGGAGAGGTACGAGCAGTACTTC
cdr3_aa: CATSRGERYEQYF

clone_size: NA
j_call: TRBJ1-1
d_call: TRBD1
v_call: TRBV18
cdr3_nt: TGTGCCAGCTCACCACGACAGGGTGGAGCTTTCTTT
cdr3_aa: CASSPRQGGAFF

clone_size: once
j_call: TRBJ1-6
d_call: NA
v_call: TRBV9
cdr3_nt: TGTGCCAGCAGCGTAGGGGCAGGGGAGTATAATTCACCCCTCCACTTT
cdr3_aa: CASSVGAGEYNSPLHF

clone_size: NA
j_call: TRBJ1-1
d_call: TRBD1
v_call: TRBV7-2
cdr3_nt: TGTGCCAGCACCCCCGACAGGGCGGCTTTCTTT
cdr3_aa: CASTPDRAAFF

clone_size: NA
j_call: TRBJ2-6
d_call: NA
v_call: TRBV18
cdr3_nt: TGTGCCAGCTCCACTGGGGCGGCTGGGGCCAACGTCCTGACTTTC
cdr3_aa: CASSTGAAGANVLTF

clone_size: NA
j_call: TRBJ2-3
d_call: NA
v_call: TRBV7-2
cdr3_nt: TGTGCCAGCAGCCCCCCTGGAGGGCGGGGCACAGATACGCAGTATTTT
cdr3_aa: CASSPPGGRGTDTQYF

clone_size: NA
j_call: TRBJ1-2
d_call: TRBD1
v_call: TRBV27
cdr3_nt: TGTGCCAGCAGTTCCCCGGGACAGGGGTATGGCTACACCTTC
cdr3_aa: CASSSPGQGYGYTF

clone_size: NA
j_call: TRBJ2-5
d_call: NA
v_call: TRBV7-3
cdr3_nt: TGTGCCAGCAGCCCCACTCGGGCAGGGATCGAGACCCAGTACTTC
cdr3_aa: CASSPTRAGIETQYF

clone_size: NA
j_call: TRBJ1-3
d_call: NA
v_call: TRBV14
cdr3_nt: TGTGCCAGCAGCCGCCTCCGGGGAACCACCTCTGGAAACACCATATATTTT
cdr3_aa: CASSRLRGTTSGNTIYF

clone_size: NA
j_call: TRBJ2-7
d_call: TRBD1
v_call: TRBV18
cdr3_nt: TGTGCCAGCTCACCGGGGACAGGGGCCCACGAGCAGTACTTC
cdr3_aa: CASSPGTGAHEQYF

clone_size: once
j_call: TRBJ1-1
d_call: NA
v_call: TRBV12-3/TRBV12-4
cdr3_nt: TGTGCCAGCAGTTTGTGGGGGGCTGAAGCTTTCTTT
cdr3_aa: CASSLWGAEAFF

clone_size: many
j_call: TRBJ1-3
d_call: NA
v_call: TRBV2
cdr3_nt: TGTGCCAGCAGTGAAGGTCGGGGGAACTCTGGAAACACCATATATTTT
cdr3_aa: CASSEGRGNSGNTIYF

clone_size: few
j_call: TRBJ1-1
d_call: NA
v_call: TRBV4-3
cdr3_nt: TGCGCCAGCAGCCAAGCCAGGGCGGTTATGGGTAGGGCTTTCTTT
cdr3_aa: CASSQARAVMGRAFF

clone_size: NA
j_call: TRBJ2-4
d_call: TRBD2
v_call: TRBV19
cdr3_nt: TGTGCCAGTAGTGGGGGGGGAGGCCCCGCCAAAAACATTCAGTACTTC
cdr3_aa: CASSGGGGPAKNIQYF

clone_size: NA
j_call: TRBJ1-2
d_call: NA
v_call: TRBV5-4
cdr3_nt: TGTGCCAGCAGCTTGGAGGGGTTCCCCCAGCGAGGGGGTGGCTACACCTTC
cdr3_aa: CASSLEGFPQRGGGYTF

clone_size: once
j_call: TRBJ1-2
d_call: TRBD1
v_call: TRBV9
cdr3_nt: TGTGCCAGCAAATCGAACAGGGGGGGACCCTATGGCTACACCTTC
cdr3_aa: CASKSNRGGPYGYTF

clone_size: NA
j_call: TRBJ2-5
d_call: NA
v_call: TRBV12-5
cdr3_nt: TGTGCTAGTGGCACGGGCGGGCGACAAGAGACCCAGTACTTC
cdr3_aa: CASGTGGRQETQYF

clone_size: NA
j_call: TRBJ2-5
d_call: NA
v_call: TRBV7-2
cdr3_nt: TGTGCCAGCAGCTTAGCGCTGGGCCGTGGACAAGAGACCCAGTACTTC
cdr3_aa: CASSLALGRGQETQYF

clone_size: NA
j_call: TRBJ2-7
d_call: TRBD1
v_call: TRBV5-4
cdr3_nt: TGTGCCAGCAGCTTGGGGCAGGGGGCGGTTTACGAGCAGTACTTC
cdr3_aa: CASSLGQGAVYEQYF

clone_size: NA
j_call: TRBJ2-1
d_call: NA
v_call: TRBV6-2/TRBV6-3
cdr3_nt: TGTGCCAGCAGTTACGACGGAGAGCCCTACAATGAGCAGTTCTTC
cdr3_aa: CASSYDGEPYNEQFF

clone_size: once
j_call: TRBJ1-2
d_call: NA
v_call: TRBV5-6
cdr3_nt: TGTGCCAGCAGCCCCTTCCAACAGACAGGCCCGCGGCAGGGCTACACCTTC
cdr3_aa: CASSPFQQTGPRQGYTF

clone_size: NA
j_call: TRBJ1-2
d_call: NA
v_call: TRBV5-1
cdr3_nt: TGCGCCAGCAGCTTGTCGGGGTATGGCTACACCTTC
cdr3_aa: CASSLSGYGYTF

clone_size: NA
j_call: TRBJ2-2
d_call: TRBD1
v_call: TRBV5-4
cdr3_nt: TGTGCCAGCAGCGGAGGACAGGGGGGCACCGGGGAGCTGTTTTTT
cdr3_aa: CASSGGQGGTGELFF

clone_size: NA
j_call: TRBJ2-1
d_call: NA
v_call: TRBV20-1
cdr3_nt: TGCAGTGCTACCCAGGGTAATGAGCAGTTCTTC
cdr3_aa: CSATQGNEQFF

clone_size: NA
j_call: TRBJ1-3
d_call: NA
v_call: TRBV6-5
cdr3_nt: TGTGCCAGCACAAGGACCGGGAGCTCTGAAAACACCATATATTTT
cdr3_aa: CASTRTGSSENTIYF

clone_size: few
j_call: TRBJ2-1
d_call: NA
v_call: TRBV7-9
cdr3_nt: TGTGCCAGCACCCCCTTGGGCGATGAGCAGTTCTTC
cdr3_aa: CASTPLGDEQFF

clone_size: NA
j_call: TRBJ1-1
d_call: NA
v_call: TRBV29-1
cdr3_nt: TGCAGCGCCGGAGACAGCCTGAACACTGAAGCTTTCTTT
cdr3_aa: CSAGDSLNTEAFF

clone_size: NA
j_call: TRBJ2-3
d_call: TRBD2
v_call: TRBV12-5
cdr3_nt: TGTGCTAGTGCGGGAGGGCCTGCAGGCACAGATACGCAGTATTTT
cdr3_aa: CASAGGPAGTDTQYF

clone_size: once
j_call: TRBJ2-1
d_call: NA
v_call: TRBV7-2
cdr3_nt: TGTGCCAGCAGCTTCCCCCCTCGCGGCCACAATGAGCAGTTCTTC
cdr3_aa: CASSFPPRGHNEQFF

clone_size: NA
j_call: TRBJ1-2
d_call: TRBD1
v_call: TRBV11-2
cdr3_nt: TGTGCCAGCAGCCCCGGCGGGACAGGCTATGGCTACACCTTC
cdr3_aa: CASSPGGTGYGYTF

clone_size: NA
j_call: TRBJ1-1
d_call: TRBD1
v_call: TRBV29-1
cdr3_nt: TGCAGCGTCGCGACAGGGCGATGGGTCACTGAAGCTTTCTTT
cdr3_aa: CSVATGRWVTEAFF

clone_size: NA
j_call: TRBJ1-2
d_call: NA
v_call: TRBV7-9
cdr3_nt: TGTGCCAGCAGCACCCGACAGCGGGAAACAAACTATGGCTACACCTTC
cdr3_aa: CASSTRQRETNYGYTF

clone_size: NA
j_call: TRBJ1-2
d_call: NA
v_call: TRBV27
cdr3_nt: TGTGCCAGCAGTTTCGGGGGGCCAGGCTATGGCTACACCTTC
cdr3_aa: CASSFGGPGYGYTF

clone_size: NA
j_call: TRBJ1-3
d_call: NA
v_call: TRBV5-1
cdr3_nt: TGCGCCAGCAGCCCCCAGGCCCCCCCTGGAAACACCATATATTTT
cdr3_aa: CASSPQAPPGNTIYF

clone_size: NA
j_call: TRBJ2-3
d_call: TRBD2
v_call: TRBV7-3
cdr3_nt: TGTGCCAGCAGCTTGGGGGCCCCCGGGGGGGCCCGCACAGATACGCAGTATTTT
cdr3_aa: CASSLGAPGGARTDTQYF

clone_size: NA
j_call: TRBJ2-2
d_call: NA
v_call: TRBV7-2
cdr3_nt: TGTGCCAGCAGCTTGGGGGGGAACACCGGGGAGCTGTTTTTT
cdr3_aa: CASSLGGNTGELFF

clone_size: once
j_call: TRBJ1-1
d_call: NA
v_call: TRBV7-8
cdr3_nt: TGTGCCAGCAGCCTAGAGGGGTGGCACACTGAAGCTTTCTTT
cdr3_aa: CASSLEGWHTEAFF

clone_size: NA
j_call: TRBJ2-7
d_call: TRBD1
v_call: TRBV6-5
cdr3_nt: TGTGCCAGCAGCCCCGGGACAGGGGGCCGTTACGAGCAGTACTTC
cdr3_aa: CASSPGTGGRYEQYF

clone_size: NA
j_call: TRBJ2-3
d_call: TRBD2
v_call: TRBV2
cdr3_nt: TGTGCCCAATCGGGGGGAAGGGGTGGCACAGATACGCAGTATTTT
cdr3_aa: CAQSGGRGGTDTQYF

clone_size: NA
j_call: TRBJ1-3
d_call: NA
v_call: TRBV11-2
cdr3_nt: TGTGCCAGCAGCCCCCGCCCCTACTCTGGAAACACCATATATTTT
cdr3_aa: CASSPRPYSGNTIYF

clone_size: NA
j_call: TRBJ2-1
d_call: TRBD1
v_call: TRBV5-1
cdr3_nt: TGCGCCAGCAGCCCGAGGACAGGGGCTGTTGAGCAGTTCTTC
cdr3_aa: CASSPRTGAVEQFF

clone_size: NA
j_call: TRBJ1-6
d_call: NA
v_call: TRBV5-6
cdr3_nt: TGTGCCAGCAGCTTTTTCAGGGTCGGTGGGAATTCACCCCTCCACTTT
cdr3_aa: CASSFFRVGGNSPLHF

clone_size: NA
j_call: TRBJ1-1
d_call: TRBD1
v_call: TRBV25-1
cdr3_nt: TGTGCCAGCAGCCCCGGGACAGGGGTCCTCCGTTGGGACACTGAAGCTTTCTTT
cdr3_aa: CASSPGTGVLRWDTEAFF

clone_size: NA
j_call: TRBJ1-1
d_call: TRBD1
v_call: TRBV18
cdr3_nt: TGTGCCAGCTCACAGTTACCGCCGGACAGGAAGAACACTGAAGCTTTCTTT
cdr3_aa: CASSQLPPDRKNTEAFF

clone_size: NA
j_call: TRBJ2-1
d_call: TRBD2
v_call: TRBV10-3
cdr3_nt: TGTGCCACCGAACTAGCGGGCAAGGTTAATGAGCAGTTCTTC
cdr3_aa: CATELAGKVNEQFF

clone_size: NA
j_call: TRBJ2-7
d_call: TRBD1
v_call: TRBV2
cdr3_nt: TGTGCCAGCAGTGAAGGAGGCAGGGGGACCTACGAGCAGTACTTC
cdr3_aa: CASSEGGRGTYEQYF

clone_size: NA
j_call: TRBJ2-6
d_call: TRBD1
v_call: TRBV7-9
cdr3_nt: TGTGCCAGCAGGGGACAGGACCCCTCTGGGGCCAACGTCCTGACTTTC
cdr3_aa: CASRGQDPSGANVLTF

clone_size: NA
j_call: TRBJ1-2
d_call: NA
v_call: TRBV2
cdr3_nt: TGTGCCAGCAGGGCAAGTTCCTATGGCTACACCTTC
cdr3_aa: CASRASSYGYTF

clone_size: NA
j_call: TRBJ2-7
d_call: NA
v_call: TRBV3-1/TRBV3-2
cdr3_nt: TGTGCCAGCAGCCAAGGTCCCCGCGGGCAGTACTTC
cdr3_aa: CASSQGPRGQYF

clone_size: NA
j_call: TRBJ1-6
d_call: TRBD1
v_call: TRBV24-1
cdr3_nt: TGTGCCACCAGTGATTCCGCGGACAGGGGCGGGAATTCACCCCTCCACTTT
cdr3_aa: CATSDSADRGGNSPLHF

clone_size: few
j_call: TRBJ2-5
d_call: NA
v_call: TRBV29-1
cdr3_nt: TGCAGCGTTGAAGAAGGACTCGGACGACAAGAGACCCAGTACTTC
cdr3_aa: CSVEEGLGRQETQYF

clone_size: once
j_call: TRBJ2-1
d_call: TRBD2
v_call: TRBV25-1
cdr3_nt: TGTGCCAGCAGTGATGCGGGACTAGCGGGGTCCCAGTTCTTC
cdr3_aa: CASSDAGLAGSQFF

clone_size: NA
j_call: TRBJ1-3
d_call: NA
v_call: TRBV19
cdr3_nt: TGTGCCAGTAGTATTACCCCAACAGGCTTTTCTGGAAACACCATATATTTT
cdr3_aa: CASSITPTGFSGNTIYF

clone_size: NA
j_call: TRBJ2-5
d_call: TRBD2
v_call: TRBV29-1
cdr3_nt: TGCAGCGTTGGTGTAGCGGGAACTCGGGAGACCCAGTACTTC
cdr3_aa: CSVGVAGTRETQYF

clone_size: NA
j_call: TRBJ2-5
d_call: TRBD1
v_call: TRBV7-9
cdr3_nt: TGTGCCAGCAGCACTATCGGACAGGGCTTGAAGACCCAGTACTTC
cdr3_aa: CASSTIGQGLKTQYF

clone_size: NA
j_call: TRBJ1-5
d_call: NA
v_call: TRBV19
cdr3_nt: TGTGCCAGTAGTATCCCCCGGGGGGCAGGGCAGCCCCAGCATTTT
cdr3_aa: CASSIPRGAGQPQHF

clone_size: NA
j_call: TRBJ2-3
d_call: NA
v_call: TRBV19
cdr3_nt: TGTGCCAGCAAGTCCCCGGGACTCCCTGTAGGTACGCAGTATTTT
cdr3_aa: CASKSPGLPVGTQYF

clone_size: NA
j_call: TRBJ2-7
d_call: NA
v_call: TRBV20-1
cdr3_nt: TGCAGTGCTAGGGTGACAAACGAGCAGTACTTC
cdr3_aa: CSARVTNEQYF

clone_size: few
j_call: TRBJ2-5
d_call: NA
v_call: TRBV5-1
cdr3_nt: TGCGCCAGCAGCGCCCGGGTCACCCAAGAGACCCAGTACTTC
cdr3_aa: CASSARVTQETQYF